The rows below give T cell receptor beta chains drawn from one sample of a study of T cell repertoires in ileal Crohn's disease. The data were produced by immunoSEQ multiplex PCR, yet TCRdb's version contains in-frame clones alone and is incomplete. The sample contains some 10,000 clones, 70% to 90% of which appear only once. Sequenced: ileal tissue. The receptors shown here come from an adult with Crohn's disease. CDR3s include the opening cysteine and the closing phenylalanine or tryptophan. The size field is filled for only some rows; it gives once, few, many or a size class.

cdr3_length,clone_size,j_call,v_call,cdr3_aa
21,once,TRBJ2-7,TRBV10-3,CAISGLPPGASTSGRKNEQYF
16,.,TRBJ2-1,TRBV4-2,CASSHGAGGVFDEQFF
14,.,TRBJ2-5,TRBV28,CASSFPRGQETQYF
16,.,TRBJ1-5,TRBV28,CASSFPRGVSNQPQHF
15,.,TRBJ2-1,TRBV10-3,CAIRVTGGAYNEQFF
15,.,TRBJ2-5,TRBV19,CASSIQGLSGGTQYF
12,.,TRBJ2-3,TRBV23-1,CASSREREWQYF
14,.,TRBJ1-2,TRBV6-1,CASRLSQGRGGYTF
18,.,TRBJ2-1,TRBV9,CASSVEEAGGPSYNEQFF
13,.,TRBJ2-1,TRBV2,CAGCRDYHNEQFF
16,once,TRBJ2-1,TRBV7-3,CASSPTGTSVYNEQFF
16,.,TRBJ2-1,TRBV21-1,CAGLAQNPDRYNEQFF
11,once,TRBJ2-1,TRBV9,CASSVQNEQFF
13,.,TRBJ2-7,TRBV6-1,CASLGLAVYEQYF
14,few,TRBJ2-5,TRBV27,CASSPSGREETQYF
12,.,TRBJ2-2,TRBV7-9,CASSLAGGELFF
15,.,TRBJ1-2,TRBV19,CAILNRGQGSGGYTF
14,few,TRBJ1-1,TRBV9,CASSPQLGNTEAFF
14,.,TRBJ1-1,TRBV6-5,CASSYFWGDTEAFF
15,.,TRBJ2-7,TRBV10-3,CAISDRTGGIYEQYF
15,once,TRBJ1-2,TRBV6-1,CASIGPGLSVYGYTF
15,.,TRBJ1-3,TRBV6-1,CATQGGGIGGNTIYF
14,.,TRBJ2-7,TRBV6-7,CARNPGTSEDEQYF
16,.,TRBJ2-7,TRBV30,CAWSVKAGRGPNEQYF
14,few,TRBJ2-1,TRBV18,CASSQTGASNEQFF
14,few,.,TRBV27,CASSLPDRVYEQYF
13,.,TRBJ2-7,TRBV7-2,CASSKGQGVEQYF
12,.,TRBJ1-2,TRBV5-8,CASRPANYGYTF
13,.,TRBJ2-7,TRBV6-1,CASSDTETYEQYF
15,once,TRBJ2-1,TRBV5-1,CASSSGQGTYNEQFF
16,.,TRBJ2-4,TRBV4-1,CASSREVAGAKNIQYF
16,.,TRBJ1-1,TRBV6-5,CASSYSMGLPRRGAFF
15,.,TRBJ1-1,TRBV27,CASSQTGIWNTEAFF
17,.,TRBJ2-2,TRBV11-2,CASSYPRTSGYTGELFF
15,.,TRBJ2-7,TRBV11-3,CASSLGSMLGGEQYF
16,.,TRBJ2-3,TRBV6-1,CASSEQGGSSTDTQYF
14,.,TRBJ1-3,TRBV5-1,CASSPLGSGNTIYF
16,.,TRBJ2-7,TRBV25-1,CASSKGATSGAYEQYF